The clone carrying this T cell receptor (beta chain) was seen just once. This record comes from a study of blood T cell repertoires in COVID-19. Turning to the study itself: Acute and convalescent COVID-19 specimens originated in the United States, Italy and Spain.

Trimming stripped 4 bases from V and 11 bases from J, with 17 bases between. CDR1 is SGHTA, CDR2 FQGNSA, per germline. This CDR3 comprises 13 residues. Original methodology: Reference gene primers were amplified, and this amplification served to estimate nucleated cell counts. The table came from immunoSEQ multiplex PCR; TCRdb's copy has only in-frame clones and leaves some out. V and J calls and clone size follow that table, whereas D and trimming were derived from the DNA. This table has some 270,000 clones, 80% to 85% appearing once. The sequence was collected from a man aged 50-60 years who had recovered from COVID-19. This sequence joins TRBV7-2 and TRBJ1-1; no reliable D call. The sample comprised PBMCs or T cells enriched from blood (not recorded which). CDR3 region: CASSSIPGTGAFF. The CDR3 DNA reads as TGTGCCAGCAGCTCTATACCGGGAACGGGGGCTTTCTTT.